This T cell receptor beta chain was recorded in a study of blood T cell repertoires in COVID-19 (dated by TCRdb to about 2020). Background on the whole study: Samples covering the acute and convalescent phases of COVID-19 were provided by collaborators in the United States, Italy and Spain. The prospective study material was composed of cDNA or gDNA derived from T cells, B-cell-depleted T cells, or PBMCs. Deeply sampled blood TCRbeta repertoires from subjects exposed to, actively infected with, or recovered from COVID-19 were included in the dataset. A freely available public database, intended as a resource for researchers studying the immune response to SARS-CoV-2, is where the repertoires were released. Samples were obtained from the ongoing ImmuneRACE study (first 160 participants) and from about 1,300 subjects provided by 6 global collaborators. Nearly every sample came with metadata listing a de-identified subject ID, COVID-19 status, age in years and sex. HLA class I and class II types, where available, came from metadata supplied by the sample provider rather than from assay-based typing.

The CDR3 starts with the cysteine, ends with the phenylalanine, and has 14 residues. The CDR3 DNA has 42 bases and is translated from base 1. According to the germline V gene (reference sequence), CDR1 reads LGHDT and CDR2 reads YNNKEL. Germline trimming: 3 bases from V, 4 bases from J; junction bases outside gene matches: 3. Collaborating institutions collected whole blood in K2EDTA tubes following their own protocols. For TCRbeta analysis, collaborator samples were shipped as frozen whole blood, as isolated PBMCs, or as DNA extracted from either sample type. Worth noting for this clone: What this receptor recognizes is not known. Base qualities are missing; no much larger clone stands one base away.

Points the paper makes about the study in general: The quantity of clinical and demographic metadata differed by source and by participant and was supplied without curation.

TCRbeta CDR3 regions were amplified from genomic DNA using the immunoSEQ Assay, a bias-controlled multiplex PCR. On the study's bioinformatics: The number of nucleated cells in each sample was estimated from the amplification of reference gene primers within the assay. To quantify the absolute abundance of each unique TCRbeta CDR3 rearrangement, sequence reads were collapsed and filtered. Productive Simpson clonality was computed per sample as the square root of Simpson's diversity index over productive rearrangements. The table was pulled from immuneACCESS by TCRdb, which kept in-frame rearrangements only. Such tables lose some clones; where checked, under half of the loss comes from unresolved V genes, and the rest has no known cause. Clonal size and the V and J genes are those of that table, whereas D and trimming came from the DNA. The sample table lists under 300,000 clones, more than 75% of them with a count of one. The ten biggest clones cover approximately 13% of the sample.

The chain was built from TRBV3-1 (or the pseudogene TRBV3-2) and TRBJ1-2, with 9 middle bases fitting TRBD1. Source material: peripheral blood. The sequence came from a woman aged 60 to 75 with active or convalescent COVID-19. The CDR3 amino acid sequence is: CASSHVTGGYGYTF. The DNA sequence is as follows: TGTGCCAGCAGCCACGTGACAGGGGGCTATGGCTACACCTTC.